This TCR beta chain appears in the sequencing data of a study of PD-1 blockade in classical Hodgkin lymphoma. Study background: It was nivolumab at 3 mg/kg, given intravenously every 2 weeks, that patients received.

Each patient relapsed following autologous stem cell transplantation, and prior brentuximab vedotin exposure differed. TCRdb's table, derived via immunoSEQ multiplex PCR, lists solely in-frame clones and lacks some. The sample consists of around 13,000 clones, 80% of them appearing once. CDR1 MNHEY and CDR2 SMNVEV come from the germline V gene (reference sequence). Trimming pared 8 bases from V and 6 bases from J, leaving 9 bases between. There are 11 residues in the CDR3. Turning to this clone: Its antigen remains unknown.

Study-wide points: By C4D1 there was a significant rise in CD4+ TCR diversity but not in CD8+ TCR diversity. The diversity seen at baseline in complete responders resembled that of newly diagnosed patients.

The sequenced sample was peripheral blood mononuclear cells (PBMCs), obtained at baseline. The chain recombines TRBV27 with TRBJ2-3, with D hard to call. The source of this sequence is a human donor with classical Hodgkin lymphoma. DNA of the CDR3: TGTGCCAGCCCCTGCAGCGATACGCAGTATTTT. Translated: CASPCSDTQYF.